This section outlines one TCR beta chain sequence together with its context. Its matching antigen is unknown. This sample stems from a study of T cells in Graves' hyperthyroidism and ophthalmopathy. Study-wide results and limits: Researchers found most expanded thyroid clonotypes above 0.001 in blood as well.

The CDR3 contains 18 residues. Looked up from germline, CDR1 is SGHNT and CDR2 is YYREEE (reference sequence). The V end lost 4 bases, the J end lost 0 bases, and 19 bases lay between the germline ends. No ophthalmopathy progression within 18 months constituted stable Graves' hyperthyroidism. Among the patients, aged 18 to 65, hyperthyroidism was newly diagnosed and had lasted under 2 months. TCR beta CDR3 region amplification was performed from RNA transcripts. TCR CDR3 regions were first amplified by RT-PCR with HTBI primers. Each CDR3 protein is one row after TCRdb ran MiXCR on the multiplex PCR reads. The data hold 300,000 or so distinct CDR3 sequences, with around 23% observed a single time.

The TCR comes from a woman in her forties or fifties with Graves' hyperthyroidism. The J gene is TRBJ2-2, the V gene TRBV5-4, with a possible D match to TRBD1 (6 bases). Sequenced input: blood. Here the CDR3 reads CASSRTRGPFANTGELFF. For the CDR3, the DNA is TGTGCCAGCAGCCGGACCAGGGGCCCATTCGCGAACACCGGGGAGCTGTTTTTT.